Listed below are T cell receptor beta chains from one sample, sequenced in a study of T cell responses to AZD1222 COVID-19 vaccine. Profiled with immunoSEQ multiplex PCR; TCRdb holds only in-frame clones, not every one. Of 100,000 or so clones in the sample, 90% are singletons; the top ten hold under 1.5%. The sample consisted of peripheral blood, taken on day 0 of AZD1222 vaccination. Every receptor here comes from an adult in good health. CDR3s include the opening cysteine and the closing phenylalanine or tryptophan. The order of the fields is clone size, V gene, D gene, J gene, CDR3 protein, CDR3 DNA. A D gene is named only where the DNA matches it firmly. Size is stated for part of the rows, as once, few or many counts, or as a class when the clone is expanded.

NA,TRBV5-6,TRBD1,TRBJ2-7,CASSLGDRSSYEQYF,TGTGCCAGCAGCTTGGGGGACAGGAGCTCCTACGAGCAGTACTTC
NA,TRBV9,NA,TRBJ2-1,CASSPFGLSSYNEQFF,TGTGCCAGCAGCCCCTTTGGGTTAAGCTCCTACAATGAGCAGTTCTTC
once,TRBV10-3,TRBD1,TRBJ1-3,CAIRGQGVDSGNTIYF,TGTGCCATCAGGGGACAGGGCGTCGACTCTGGAAACACCATATATTTT
NA,TRBV6-5,TRBD1,TRBJ2-5,CASSSGPQGARETQYF,TGTGCCAGCAGTTCGGGCCCACAGGGGGCGCGGGAGACCCAGTACTTC
few,TRBV4-2,NA,TRBJ1-1,CASSQVVGSYGTEAFF,TGTGCCAGCAGCCAAGTAGTAGGGTCCTATGGTACTGAAGCTTTCTTT
NA,TRBV18,NA,TRBJ2-3,CASSSKGGQLPSTDTQYF,TGTGCCAGCTCATCGAAGGGAGGCCAGCTTCCTAGCACAGATACGCAGTATTTT
NA,TRBV19,NA,TRBJ1-5,CASSDNNQPQHF,TGTGCCAGTAGCGATAACAATCAGCCCCAGCATTTT
NA,TRBV28,NA,TRBJ1-4,CASSRTNEKLFF,TGTGCCAGCAGTCGAACTAATGAAAAACTGTTTTTT
NA,TRBV6-5,NA,TRBJ1-2,CASRLTRNYGYTF,TGTGCCAGCAGGTTGACCAGAAACTATGGCTACACCTTC
NA,TRBV6-5,TRBD1,TRBJ1-2,CASTRASQGAGYTF,TGTGCCAGCACCCGAGCTTCACAGGGGGCGGGGTACACCTTC
NA,TRBV7-8,NA,TRBJ1-3,CASSLVAYSGNTIYF,TGTGCCAGCAGCTTAGTGGCCTACTCTGGAAACACCATATATTTT
NA,TRBV5-1,NA,TRBJ2-2,CASSVRTKDTGELFF,TGCGCCAGCAGCGTGAGGACTAAGGACACCGGGGAGCTGTTTTTT
once,TRBV7-7,NA,TRBJ2-1,CASSLRIRDEQFF,TGTGCCAGCAGCCTACGTATCAGAGATGAGCAGTTCTTC
NA,TRBV7-9,NA,TRBJ1-2,CASSLVSYGYTF,TGTGCCAGCAGCTTAGTCTCCTATGGCTACACCTTC
NA,TRBV7-2,TRBD2,TRBJ2-7,CASSLLGGDGYEQYF,TGTGCCAGCAGCTTATTGGGGGGGGACGGCTACGAGCAGTACTTC
NA,TRBV4-2,TRBD2,TRBJ2-3,CASSQALGLATDTQYF,TGTGCCAGCAGCCAAGCCCTAGGACTAGCCACAGATACGCAGTATTTT
NA,TRBV28,TRBD2,TRBJ2-5,CASATSGNQETQYF,TGTGCCAGCGCGACTAGCGGGAACCAAGAGACCCAGTACTTC
NA,TRBV7-2,NA,TRBJ1-2,CASSPQGGVSDYGYTF,TGTGCCAGCAGCCCTCAAGGGGGGGTCTCCGACTATGGCTACACCTTC
once,TRBV2,NA,TRBJ1-6,CASRNRDNSPLHF,TGTGCCAGCAGGAACAGGGATAATTCACCCCTCCACTTT
NA,TRBV11-2,NA,TRBJ2-3,CASSLDTVRDTQYF,TGTGCCAGCAGCTTAGATACAGTCCGGGATACGCAGTATTTT
NA,TRBV6-1,NA,TRBJ2-7,CASSEDREGQQYF,TGTGCCAGCAGTGAAGACCGTGAGGGACAGCAGTACTTC
NA,TRBV18,NA,TRBJ1-6,CASSSYQTGNSPLHF,TGTGCCAGCTCATCGTATCAAACAGGCAATTCACCCCTCCACTTT
NA,TRBV5-1,NA,TRBJ2-5,CASSGDSPTQETQYF,TGCGCCAGCAGCGGAGACAGTCCTACTCAAGAGACCCAGTACTTC
NA,TRBV5-6,NA,TRBJ1-2,CASSVGNYGYTF,TGTGCCAGCAGCGTAGGCAACTATGGCTACACCTTC
NA,TRBV7-9,NA,TRBJ2-1,CASTTSGGLYNEQFF,TGTGCCAGCACCACGAGTGGAGGGCTATACAATGAGCAGTTCTTC
NA,TRBV7-8,NA,TRBJ1-1,CASSPRSVPEAFF,TGTGCCAGCAGCCCCCGTTCGGTCCCTGAAGCTTTCTTT
NA,TRBV2,TRBD1,TRBJ1-4,CASDRVAGEKLFF,TGTGCCAGCGACAGGGTCGCGGGTGAAAAACTGTTTTTT
NA,TRBV6-5,TRBD1,TRBJ1-3,CASSYRQGHTIYF,TGTGCCAGCAGTTACAGACAGGGCCACACCATATATTTT
NA,TRBV6-6,NA,TRBJ1-5,CASTPRWGDSNQPQHF,TGTGCCAGCACCCCCCGGTGGGGGGATAGCAATCAGCCCCAGCATTTT
once,TRBV7-2,TRBD1,TRBJ1-3,CASSLDRTGTGNTIYF,TGTGCCAGCAGCTTAGACCGGACAGGGACTGGAAACACCATATATTTT
NA,TRBV7-9,NA,TRBJ1-2,CASSLLAGHYGYTF,TGTGCCAGCAGCCTCCTGGCAGGCCACTATGGCTACACCTTC
NA,TRBV6-5,TRBD2,TRBJ2-1,CASSPSGGFNEQFF,TGTGCCAGCAGTCCTAGCGGGGGATTCAATGAGCAGTTCTTC
NA,TRBV10-3,NA,TRBJ1-1,CAISESGEKGTEAFF,TGTGCCATCAGTGAGTCGGGGGAGAAGGGCACTGAAGCTTTCTTT
few,TRBV9,NA,TRBJ1-4,CASSSHPGGGEGKLFF,TGTGCCAGCAGCTCCCACCCTGGGGGAGGGGAGGGAAAACTGTTTTTT